A single sample gave rise to the 7 T cell receptor beta chains below, sequenced in a study of vaccination and CD4 T cells after COVID-19. Their antigen targets remain unknown. The study sequenced cultured CD4+ T cell DNA using the Oncomine TCR Beta short-read assay. MiXCR, run by TCRdb on the PCR reads, gives a single entry per CDR3 protein. This table holds around 26,000 distinct CDR3 sequences, about 40% found once. Noted treatment: approximately 11-day PBMC culture with coronavirus spike peptide pools or control peptides (ViraFEST assay). The sample comprised CD4+ T cells from blood, cultured in vitro. These TCRs come from a human donor who had recovered from COVID-19.

J is TRBJ1-2 and V is TRBV6-5; 7 nucleotides align to TRBD1. Germline values: CDR1 MNHEY, CDR2 SVGAGI. J was trimmed by 7 bases and V by 3 bases; bases with no gene match: 8. The CDR3 has 14 amino acids. Here the CDR3 DNA reads TGTGCCAGCAGTTATCGCGACAGGGCGGCTGGCTACACCTTC. It codes for CASSYRDRAAGYTF.

This clonotype was seen only a few times. This rearrangement joins TRBV6-1 to TRBJ1-6; TRBD1 agrees at 7 bases. There are 14 residues in the CDR3. CDR1 MNHNS and CDR2 SASEGT come from the germline V gene. V lost 6 bases and J lost 9; bases outside the gene matches: 8. The CDR3 sequence is CASRERGQVSPLHF. CDR3 nucleotide sequence: TGTGCCAGCAGAGAAAGGGGGCAGGTTTCACCCCTCCACTTT.

The CDR3 DNA follows: TGTGCCAGCAGTTTGGGACAGGGGTTCTATGGCTACACCTTC. It encodes CASSLGQGFYGYTF. The rearrangement joins TRBV27 to TRBJ1-2, with TRBD1 matching over 10 bases. The trim removed 3 bases at V and 4 bases at J, leaving 2 bases unmatched. Germline values: CDR1 MNHEY, CDR2 SMNVEV (reference sequence). This CDR3 has 14 residues.

The sample holds a few counts of this clonotype. This chain links TRBV11-2 with TRBJ2-7; D may be TRBD1 (6 bases). The CDR3 spans 14 residues. With 2 bases removed from V and 7 bases from J, the gap between germline ends came to 15 bases. The germline gives CDR1 SGHAT, CDR2 FQNNGV. DNA of the CDR3: TGTGCCAGCAGCTTAATACAAACAAGGGGGGAGCAGTACTTC. Residues: CASSLIQTRGEQYF. Filled out from reference TRBV11-2 and TRBJ2-7, the complete variable domain reads EAGVAQSPRYKIIEKRQSVAFWCNPISGHATLYWYQQILGQGPKLLIQFQNNGVVDDSQLPKDRFSAERLKGVDSTLKIQPAKLEDSAVYLCASSLIQTRGEQYFGPGTRLTVT.

CDR3 nucleotide sequence: TGTGCCAGTCGACCGGGGGGAAGAAGGGTCTCTGGGGCCAACGTCCTGACTTTC. This encodes CASRPGGRRVSGANVLTF. This chain joins TRBV28 and TRBJ2-6; TRBD2 matches at 7 bases. In germline, CDR1 is MDHEN, CDR2 SYDVKM. With V trimmed by 9 bases and J by 0 bases, 14 bases remained unmatched. This CDR3 has 18 residues.

The CDR3 region is CASRKQVSADYEQYF. The DNA of the CDR3 is TGCGCCAGCAGGAAACAAGTTTCTGCCGACTACGAGCAGTACTTC. The chain is built from TRBV4-1 and TRBJ2-7; no clear D. V was clipped by 6 bases and J by 3 bases, with 18 bases between them. Germline values: CDR1 MGHRA, CDR2 YSYEKL. The CDR3 covers 15 residues.

The rearrangement links TRBV4-1 to TRBJ1-5; perhaps TRBD1 as D (6 bases). The CDR3 has 18 amino acids. V lost 1 base and J 3 bases, leaving 19 bases between the germline ends. Germline CDR1 reads MGHRA; CDR2 reads YSYEKL. CDR3: CASSQGWQGLFPNQPQHF. The DNA for the CDR3 is TGCGCCAGCAGCCAAGGCTGGCAGGGGCTCTTCCCCAATCAGCCCCAGCATTTT.